Following are 30 T cell receptor beta chains from one sample sequenced in a study of T cell repertoires in cytomegalovirus infection. These receptors' targets are unknown. TCRdb used MiXCR to reprocess the reads, holding one entry per CDR3 protein. The sample lists more than 250,000 distinct CDR3 sequences, roughly 25% seen once, with roughly 13% in the top ten. The starting material was cultured PBMCs, obtained from culture after CMV antigen stimulation. The receptors stem from a human donor in good health (CMV status not recorded). Some clones in this sample may be carry-over from other donors' samples.

This chain uses TRBV6-5 with TRBJ1-2, with 10 bases aligning to TRBD1. Germline values: CDR1 MNHEY, CDR2 SVGAGI. V gave up 1 base and J gave up 6 bases; unmatched junction bases: 2. The CDR3 is made up of 14 amino acids. The chain's CDR3 is CASSYLGTGDGYTF. For the CDR3, the DNA is TGTGCCAGCAGTTACTTGGGGACAGGGGATGGCTACACCTTC.

This clonotype was recorded a few times. The rearrangement joins TRBV6-2 or TRBV6-3 to TRBJ2-7, with 10 bases matching TRBD1. This CDR3 has 14 amino acids. Trimming took 5 bases from V and 7 from J; bases not matched to a gene: 8. Germline V CDR1 and CDR2: MNHEY, SVGEGT. This CDR3 reads CASSTRTGGGEQYV. The CDR3 DNA reads TGTGCCAGCAGTACCCGGACAGGGGGGGGAGAGCAGTACGTC.

The chain combines TRBV20-1 with TRBJ2-1; 14 bases match TRBD2. The germline V gene encodes CDR1 DFQATT and CDR2 SNEGSKA (reference sequence). The junction had 9 bases not matched to a gene; V was cut back by 5 bases and J by 12 bases. The CDR3 loop spans 14 amino acids. CDR3 coding DNA: TGCAGTGCTCCGGGACTAGCGGGAGCCTTTGGGCAGTTCTTC. Its protein product is CSAPGLAGAFGQFF.

The J gene is TRBJ2-7, the V gene TRBV7-9; a possible D gene is TRBD2 (5 bases). The CDR3 sequence is 14 residues long. With 5 bases removed from V and 3 bases from J, the gap between germline ends came to 14 bases. Germline V CDR1 and CDR2: SEHNR, FQNEAQ (reference sequence). In nucleotides, the CDR3 is TGTGCCAGCAGCCCTTATTTAGAGGGCTACGAGCAGTACGTC. It is translated as CASSPYLEGYEQYV.

The chain carries TRBV7-2 and TRBJ2-7; 10 positions match TRBD2. V lost 2 bases, J lost 4 bases, and 11 bases stayed unmatched. The CDR3 is made up of 17 amino acids. CDR1 SGHTA and CDR2 FQGNSA come from the germline V gene. The CDR3 sequence is CASSLHPLAGDTYEQYF. The CDR3 nucleotides read TGTGCCAGCAGCTTACACCCTCTAGCGGGAGATACTTACGAGCAGTACTTC.

The gene calls are TRBV29-1 and TRBJ2-1; 9 nucleotides match TRBD2. Germline lookup yields CDR1 SQVTM and CDR2 ANQGSEA. This CDR3 contains 15 residues. Losses at the gene ends were 4 bases for V and 7 bases for J; bases not matched to a gene: 11. The CDR3 loop reads CSVGGVAGGPNEQFF. The CDR3 DNA reads as TGCAGCGTTGGGGGTGTCGCGGGAGGGCCGAATGAGCAGTTCTTC.

The chain couples TRBV6-5 to TRBJ1-2; D uncertain. The CDR3 is 14 amino acids. Germline V gene lookup returns CDR1 MNHEY and CDR2 SVGAGI. Trimming stripped 0 bases from V and 4 bases from J, with 9 bases between. This CDR3 reads CASSYSRSSYGYTF. The DNA for the CDR3 is TGTGCCAGCAGTTACTCACGGTCCAGCTATGGCTACACCTTC.

This clonotype came up many times. The J gene is TRBJ2-3, the V gene TRBV7-2; D is ambiguous. V shed 4 bases and J shed 6 bases, with 5 bases lying between them. From germline, CDR1 is SGHTA and CDR2 FQGNSA. The CDR3 is 11 amino acids. CDR3 bases: TGTGCCAGCAGCTACGGGGATACGCAGTATTTT. This codes for CASSYGDTQYF.

The gene calls are TRBV10-3 and TRBJ1-1; the D is unclear. Germline CDR1 and CDR2: ENHRY and SYGVKD. The CDR3 sequence is 14 residues long. Trimming removed 2 bases at V and 1 base at J, with 8 bases between. DNA of the CDR3: TGTGCCATCAGTGAGAGCCAGTCGAACACTGAAGCTTTCTTT. As protein: CAISESQSNTEAFF.

This clonotype was counted ten times or more. The chain combines TRBV7-2 with TRBJ1-3, with D unclear. Germline V gene lookup returns CDR1 SGHTA and CDR2 FQGNSA. The CDR3 consists of 14 residues. V was clipped by 3 bases and J by 4 bases, with 10 bases between them. The CDR3 here is CASSFTDRGNTIYF. The CDR3 nucleotides are TGTGCCAGCAGCTTCACCGATAGAGGAAACACCATATATTTT.

The rearrangement uses TRBV12-3 or TRBV12-4 and TRBJ1-5, with unresolved D. The CDR3 totals 12 residues. The V end was cut by 5 bases, the J end by 6 bases, with 8 bases between. CDR3 DNA: TGTGCCAGCAGTCACGAGGGTCAGCCCCAGCATTTT. Protein: CASSHEGQPQHF.

This clonotype occurred a few times. The chain joins TRBV7-9 to TRBJ1-3; possibly TRBD1 for D (5 bases). Trimming removed 5 bases at V and 0 bases at J, with 17 bases between. This CDR3 comprises 17 residues. CDR1 and CDR2 (germline): SEHNR, FQNEAQ (reference sequence). The CDR3 sequence: CASSPFGGWGSGNTIYF. CDR3 coding DNA: TGTGCCAGCAGCCCTTTTGGGGGATGGGGCTCTGGAAACACCATATATTTT.

This rearrangement joins TRBV11-3 to TRBJ1-1, with no clear D. Germline V gives CDR1 SGHNT, CDR2 YENEEA. The CDR3 length is 16 residues. Trimming pared 7 bases from V and 1 base from J, leaving 19 bases between. CDR3 sequence reads: CASTPGQSAANTEAFF. CDR3 DNA: TGTGCCAGCACCCCTGGCCAATCGGCGGCGAACACTGAAGCTTTCTTT.

This clonotype has at least ten counts. The gene calls are TRBV11-2 and TRBJ2-3, with D uncertain. The CDR3 is made up of 14 amino acids. Trimming shortened V by 1 base and J by 2 bases, and 7 bases separated the two germline ends. Germline V gives CDR1 SGHAT, CDR2 FQNNGV. CDR3 in amino acids: CASSLGTPTDTQYF. The CDR3 bases are TGTGCCAGCAGCTTAGGTACCCCCACAGATACGCAGTATTTT.

The sample holds one count of this clonotype. A much larger clone lies one base from this, so it may be a read error. V and J are TRBV7-6 and TRBJ2-1, with D possibly called TRBD1 or TRBD2 (7 bases each). The CDR3 consists of 16 residues. Per germline, CDR1 SGHVS and CDR2 FNYEAQ. The DNA for the CDR3 is TGTGCCAGCAGCACCCGGGGGGACAGCTCCTACAATGAGCATTTCTTC. Translated: CASSTRGDSSYNEHFF.

This clonotype was recorded many times. This sequence joins TRBV7-8 and TRBJ1-1, with 8 nucleotides matching TRBD1. Germline CDR1 and CDR2: SGHVS and FQNEAQ. The CDR3 is made up of 13 amino acids. Trimming cost V 6 bases and J 1 base; bases outside gene matches: 1. This CDR3 reads CASRGQANTEAFF. The CDR3 DNA follows: TGTGCCAGCAGGGGACAGGCGAACACTGAAGCTTTCTTT.

This clonotype was counted at least ten times. The chain is built from TRBV7-2 and TRBJ2-7; D uncertain. The V end lost 4 bases, the J end lost 5 bases, and 6 bases lay between the germline ends. This CDR3 has 11 residues. Germline CDR1 and CDR2: SGHTA and FQGNSA. The DNA of the CDR3 is TGTGCCAGCAGCTCCGGACACGAGCAGTACTTC. Translating it yields CASSSGHEQYF.

This clonotype was recorded many times. The CDR3 reads CASSRDRGVEKLFF. In DNA, the CDR3 is TGTGCCAGCAGCAGGGACAGGGGAGTGGAAAAACTGTTTTTT. V gene TRBV7-8 combines with J gene TRBJ1-4, with 10 positions matching TRBD1. This CDR3 contains 14 residues. The germline gives CDR1 SGHVS, CDR2 FQNEAQ. The junction had 5 bases not matched to a gene; V was cut back by 5 bases and J by 8 bases.

This clonotype was seen ten or more times. V is TRBV7-2 and J is TRBJ2-1; D perhaps matches TRBD2 (6 bases). The V end lost 5 bases, the J end lost 10 bases, and 15 bases lay between the germline ends. There are 13 residues in the CDR3. Germline V gene data show CDR1 as SGHTA and CDR2 as FQGNSA. The CDR3 DNA reads TGTGCCAGCAGCGCAGGGCGGGAAAGGGAGCAGTTCTTC. Protein: CASSAGREREQFF.

This clonotype was seen a single time. The chain is built from TRBV6-2 or TRBV6-3 and TRBJ2-7, with D unresolved. Germline loops: CDR1 MNHEY, CDR2 SVGEGT. This CDR3 contains 11 residues. Trimming stripped 6 bases from V and 2 bases from J, with 5 bases between. CDR3 in amino acids: CASRTTYEQYF. CDR3 sequence (DNA): TGTGCCAGCAGAACGACCTACGAGCAGTACTTC.

This clonotype was seen a handful of times. This chain connects TRBV7-2 to TRBJ2-2, with D unresolved. CDR1 is SGHTA and CDR2 is FQGNSA in the germline V gene. The germline V and J ends were trimmed by 7 bases and 4 bases, with 13 bases remaining between them. The CDR3 runs 14 residues. CDR3 in DNA: TGTGCCAGCAAAAAGGCCAGGAGCACCGGGGAGCTGTTTTTT. It yields the protein CASKKARSTGELFF.

There are a few counts of this clonotype. The gene calls are TRBV15 and TRBJ2-2; tentatively, D is TRBD1 (6 bases). The CDR3 spans 15 residues. The V end lost 0 bases, the J end lost 4 bases, and 9 bases lay between the germline ends. Germline loops: CDR1 LNHNV, CDR2 YYDKDF (reference sequence). The CDR3, as DNA: TGTGCCACCAGCAGAGATCAGGGGTTCACCGGGGAGCTGTTTTTT. Translated: CATSRDQGFTGELFF.

This clonotype was picked up many times. The chain joins TRBV7-6 to TRBJ2-4; D is uncertain. CDR1 is SGHVS and CDR2 is FNYEAQ in the germline V gene. The CDR3 runs 18 residues. V was cut by 5 bases and J by 0 bases, with 20 bases left in between. In DNA form, the CDR3 reads TGTGCCAGCAGCCCGACCCCACCGGGTGGAGTAGCCAAAAACATTCAGTACTTC. Translation: CASSPTPPGGVAKNIQYF.

The chain couples TRBV6-2 or TRBV6-3 to TRBJ2-3; the match to TRBD2 covers 9 bases. Germline lookup yields CDR1 MNHEY and CDR2 SVGEGT. With V trimmed by 8 bases and J by 0 bases, 6 bases remained unmatched. The CDR3 totals 15 residues. The CDR3 sequence is CASESGRTSTDTQYF. The DNA of the CDR3 is TGTGCCAGCGAAAGCGGGAGGACTAGCACAGATACGCAGTATTTT.

This clonotype was seen repeatedly, ten times or more. This chain connects TRBV7-2 to TRBJ2-7; tentative D call: TRBD2 (5 bases). The CDR3 runs to 15 residues. The V gene's germline CDR1 is SGHTA and CDR2 FQGNSA. V lost 5 bases, J lost 7 bases, and 21 bases lay in between. CDR3: CASSARQGGLVEQYF. CDR3 nucleotide sequence: TGTGCCAGCAGCGCCCGTCAAGGAGGCCTAGTGGAGCAGTACTTC.

V usage is TRBV5-1 and J usage is TRBJ2-1; 7 bases are shared with TRBD2. V shed 4 bases, J shed 4 bases, and the junction held 14 bases outside the gene matches. Per germline, CDR1 SGHRS and CDR2 YFSETQ. This CDR3 is 17 amino acids long. The CDR3: CASSPNTVAGPYNEQFF. DNA for the CDR3: TGCGCCAGCAGCCCAAACACGGTAGCGGGTCCTTACAATGAGCAGTTCTTC.

V usage is TRBV20-1 and J usage is TRBJ1-2; D may be TRBD1 (5 bases). The germline V gene encodes CDR1 DFQATT and CDR2 SNEGSKA (reference sequence). This CDR3 has 13 amino acids. The ends were cut back, 6 bases at V and 3 bases at J, with 14 bases in the middle. The CDR3 reads CSAGDPADYGYTF. As DNA, the CDR3 is TGCAGTGCGGGGGACCCGGCGGACTATGGCTACACCTTC.

The chain joins TRBV27 to TRBJ2-7; 7 bases map to TRBD1. V shed 6 bases, J shed 0 bases, and the junction held 2 bases outside the gene matches. CDR1 MNHEY and CDR2 SMNVEV come from the germline V gene (reference sequence). The length of the CDR3 is 13 residues. DNA for the CDR3: TGTGCCAGCAGACAGGGGTACTCCTACGAGCAGTACTTC. Protein sequence: CASRQGYSYEQYF.

The chain combines TRBV5-5 with TRBJ2-2; D is perhaps TRBD2 (6 bases). The CDR3 totals 16 residues. Trimming pared 5 bases from V and 7 bases from J, leaving 21 bases between. Germline V gene lookup returns CDR1 SGHKS and CDR2 YYEKEE (reference sequence). CDR3 in amino acids: CASRLTSFSPSGELFF. CDR3 DNA: TGTGCCAGCAGACTTACTAGCTTTTCTCCTAGCGGGGAGCTGTTTTTT. Supplemented by reference TRBV5-5 and TRBJ2-2, the full variable domain reads DAGVTQSPTHLIKTRGQQVTLRCSPISGHKSVSWYQQVLGQGPQFIFQYYEKEERGRGNFPDRFSARQFPNYSSELNVNALLLGDSALYLCASRLTSFSPSGELFFGEGSRLTVL.

In this sample, this clonotype turned up many times. The chain employs TRBV7-2 and TRBJ2-5; tentatively, D is TRBD1 (6 bases). The CDR3 is 14 amino acids. Trimming stripped 4 bases from V and 1 base from J, with 10 bases between. CDR1 is SGHTA, CDR2 FQGNSA, per germline. Written as DNA, the CDR3 is TGTGCCAGCAGCTCTAGACAGGCCCAAGAGACCCAGTACTTC. Translation: CASSSRQAQETQYF.